The clone carrying this T cell receptor beta chain was counted many times. Its cognate antigen is unknown. Individuals who donated were healthy Caucasians from Russia aged about 6 to 90. These data are taken from a study of blood T cells in healthy people across ages. Whole-study findings and limits: Long-lived donors had more naive CD4+ cells and higher diversity than aged donors.

Alongside a J-beta primer mix, a sample-barcoded 5' primer served in a second PCR lasting roughly 6 to 11 cycles. TCRdb re-called the 5' RACE reads with MiXCR, one entry per CDR3 protein. The repertoire consists of about 670,000 distinct CDR3 sequences, with roughly half occurring once and the leading ten covering roughly 13%. J gave up 8 bases and V 4 bases, and 1 base lay outside the gene matches. Germline CDR1 is KGHDR and CDR2 is SFDVKD. The CDR3 extends over 12 amino acids. The chain couples TRBV24-1 to TRBJ2-1, with 7 nucleotides matching TRBD2. Sequenced sample: blood. The source is a woman older than 75 in good health. The CDR3 nucleotides are TGTGCCACCAGTGAAGCGGGGCATGAGCAGTTCTTC. It is translated as CATSEAGHEQFF.